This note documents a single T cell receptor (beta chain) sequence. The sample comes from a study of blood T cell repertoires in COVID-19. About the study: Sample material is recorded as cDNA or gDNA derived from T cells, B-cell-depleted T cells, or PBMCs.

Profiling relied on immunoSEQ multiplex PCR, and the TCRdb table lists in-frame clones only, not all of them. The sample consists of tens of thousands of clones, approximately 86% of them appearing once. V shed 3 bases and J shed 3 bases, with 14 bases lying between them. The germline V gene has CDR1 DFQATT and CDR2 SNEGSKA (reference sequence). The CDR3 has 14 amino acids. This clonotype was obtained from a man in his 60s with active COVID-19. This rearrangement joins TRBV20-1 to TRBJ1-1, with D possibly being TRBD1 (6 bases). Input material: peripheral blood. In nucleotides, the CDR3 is TGCAGTGCTAGTACAGGGTTTGGAGACACTGAAGCTTTCTTT. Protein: CSASTGFGDTEAFF.